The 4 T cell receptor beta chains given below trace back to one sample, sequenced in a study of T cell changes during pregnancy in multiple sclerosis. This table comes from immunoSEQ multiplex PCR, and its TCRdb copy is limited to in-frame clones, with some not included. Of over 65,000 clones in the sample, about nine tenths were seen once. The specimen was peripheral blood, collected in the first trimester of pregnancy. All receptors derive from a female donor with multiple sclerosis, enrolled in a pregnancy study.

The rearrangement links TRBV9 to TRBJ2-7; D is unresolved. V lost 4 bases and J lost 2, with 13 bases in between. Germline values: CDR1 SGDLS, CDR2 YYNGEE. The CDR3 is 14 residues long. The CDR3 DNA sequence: TGTGCCAGCAGCCTTGGAGTCGTCCCCTACGAGCAGTACTTC. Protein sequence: CASSLGVVPYEQYF.

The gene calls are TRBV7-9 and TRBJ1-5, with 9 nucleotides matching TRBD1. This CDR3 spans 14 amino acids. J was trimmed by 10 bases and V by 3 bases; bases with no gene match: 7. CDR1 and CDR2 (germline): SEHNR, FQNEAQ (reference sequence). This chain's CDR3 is CASSFGWGQGPQHF. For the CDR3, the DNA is TGTGCCAGCAGCTTTGGGTGGGGACAGGGACCCCAGCATTTT.

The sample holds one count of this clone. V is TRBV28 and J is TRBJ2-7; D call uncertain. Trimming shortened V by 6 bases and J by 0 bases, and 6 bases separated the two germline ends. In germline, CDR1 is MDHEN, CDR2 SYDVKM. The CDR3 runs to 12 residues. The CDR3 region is CASRLSSYEQYF. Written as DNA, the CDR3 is TGTGCCAGCAGACTAAGCTCCTACGAGCAGTACTTC.

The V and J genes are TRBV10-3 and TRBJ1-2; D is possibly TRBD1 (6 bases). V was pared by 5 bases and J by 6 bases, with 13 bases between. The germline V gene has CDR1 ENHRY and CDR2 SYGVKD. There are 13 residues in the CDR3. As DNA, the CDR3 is TGTGCCATCAGTAGAGGGACAAGTGATGGCTACACCTTC. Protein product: CAISRGTSDGYTF.